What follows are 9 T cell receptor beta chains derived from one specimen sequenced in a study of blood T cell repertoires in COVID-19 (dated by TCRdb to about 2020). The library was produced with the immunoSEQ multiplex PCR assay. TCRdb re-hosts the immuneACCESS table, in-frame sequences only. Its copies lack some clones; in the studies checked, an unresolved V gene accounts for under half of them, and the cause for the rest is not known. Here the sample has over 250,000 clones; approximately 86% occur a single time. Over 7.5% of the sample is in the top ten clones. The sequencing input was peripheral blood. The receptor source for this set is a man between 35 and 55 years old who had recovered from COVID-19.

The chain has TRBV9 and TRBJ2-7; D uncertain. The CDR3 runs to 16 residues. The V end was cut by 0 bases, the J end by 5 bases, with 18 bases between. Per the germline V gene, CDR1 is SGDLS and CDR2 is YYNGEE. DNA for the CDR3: TGTGCCAGCAGCGTAGCTTCTGTTGCCAGTCCCCACGAGCAGTACTTC. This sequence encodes CASSVASVASPHEQYF.

The CDR3 nucleotides are TGTGCCAGCAGCTTAATGGCAGGGTCCGGATCTGGGGCCAACGTCCTGACTTTC. Residues: CASSLMAGSGSGANVLTF. The chain links TRBV7-3 to TRBJ2-6, with D maybe TRBD1 (5 bases). The germline V and J ends were trimmed by 1 base and 1 base, with 14 bases remaining between them. The germline V gene encodes CDR1 SGHTA and CDR2 FQGTGA. The CDR3 length is 18 residues.

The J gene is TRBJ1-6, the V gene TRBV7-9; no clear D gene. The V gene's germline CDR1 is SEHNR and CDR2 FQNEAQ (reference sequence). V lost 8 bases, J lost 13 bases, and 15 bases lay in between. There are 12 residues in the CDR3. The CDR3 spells CASSNRFSPLHF. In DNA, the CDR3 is TGTGCCAGCTCTAACCGCTTTTCGCCCCTCCACTTT.

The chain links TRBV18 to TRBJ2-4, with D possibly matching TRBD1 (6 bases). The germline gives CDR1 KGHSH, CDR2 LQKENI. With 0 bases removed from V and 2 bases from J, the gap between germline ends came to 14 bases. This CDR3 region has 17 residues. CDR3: CASSPPRGGATKNIQYF. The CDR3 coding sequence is TGTGCCAGCTCACCACCACGTGGGGGCGCGACCAAAAACATTCAGTACTTC.

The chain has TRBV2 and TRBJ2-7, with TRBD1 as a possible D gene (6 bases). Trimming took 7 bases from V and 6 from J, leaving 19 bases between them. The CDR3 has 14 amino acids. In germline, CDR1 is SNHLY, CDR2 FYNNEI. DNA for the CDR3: TGTGCCAGCACTGCTGACAGGTCGTCCATCGAGCAGTACTTC. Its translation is CASTADRSSIEQYF.

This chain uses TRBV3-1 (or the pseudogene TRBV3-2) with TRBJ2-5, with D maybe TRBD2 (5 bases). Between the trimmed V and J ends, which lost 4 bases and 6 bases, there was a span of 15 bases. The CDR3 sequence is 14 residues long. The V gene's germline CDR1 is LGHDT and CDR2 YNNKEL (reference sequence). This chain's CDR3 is CASSPYGPGKTQYF. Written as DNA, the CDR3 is TGTGCCAGCAGCCCGTACGGGCCCGGGAAGACCCAGTACTTC.

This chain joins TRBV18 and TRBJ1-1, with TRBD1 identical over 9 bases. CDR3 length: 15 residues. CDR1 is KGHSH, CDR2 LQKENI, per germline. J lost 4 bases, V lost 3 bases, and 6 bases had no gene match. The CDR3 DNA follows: TGTGCCAGCTCACCTCTTGGACAGGGGAGCACTGAAGCTTTCTTT. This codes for CASSPLGQGSTEAFF.

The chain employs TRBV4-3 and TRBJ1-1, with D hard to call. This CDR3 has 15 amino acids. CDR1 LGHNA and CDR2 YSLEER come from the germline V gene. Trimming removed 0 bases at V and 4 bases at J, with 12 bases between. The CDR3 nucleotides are TGCGCCAGCAGCCAAGATCTCGCGCCGGGCACTGAAGCTTTCTTT. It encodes CASSQDLAPGTEAFF.

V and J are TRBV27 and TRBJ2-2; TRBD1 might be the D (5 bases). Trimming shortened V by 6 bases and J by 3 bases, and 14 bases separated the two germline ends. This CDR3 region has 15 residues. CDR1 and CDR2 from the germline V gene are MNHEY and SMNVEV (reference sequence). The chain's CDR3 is CASRLPGLDTGELFF. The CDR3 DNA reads TGTGCCAGCAGACTCCCAGGGTTGGACACCGGGGAGCTGTTTTTT.